A single sample gave rise to the 21 T cell receptor beta chains below, sequenced in a study of identical twins. In TCRdb, the 5' RACE reads were re-called with MiXCR into one record per CDR3 protein. In the table there are more than 600,000 distinct CDR3 sequences, roughly 18% of which are singletons. The same data also contributed to another study, on T cells expressing NK-cell markers.

Material: PBMCs. The source is a woman under 30 in good health.

This chain links TRBV20-1 with TRBJ2-5; D is ambiguous. Trimming pared 3 bases from V and 5 bases from J, leaving 10 bases between. This CDR3 has 12 residues. Germline CDR1 DFQATT, CDR2 SNEGSKA (reference sequence). The CDR3 sequence is CSARGESETQYF. DNA for the CDR3: TGCAGTGCTAGGGGTGAATCGGAGACCCAGTACTTC.

This chain links TRBV20-1 with TRBJ1-2, with TRBD1 as a possible D gene (5 bases). CDR3 length equals 13 residues. Trimming removed 1 base at V and 8 bases at J, with 14 bases between. The germline V gene has CDR1 DFQATT and CDR2 SNEGSKA (reference sequence). CDR3 sequence (DNA): TGCAGTGCTAGAGCCGAGGGACCCGGGGGCTACACCTTC. Translation gives CSARAEGPGGYTF.

This rearrangement joins TRBV6-2 or TRBV6-3 to TRBJ1-2; D unresolved. CDR3 length: 16 amino acids. V lost 5 bases to trimming and J lost 7 bases, with 23 bases between them. The germline CDR1 and CDR2 sequences are MNHEY and SVGEGT. The CDR3 protein is CASSRGKAALRPGYTF. The CDR3 nucleotides are TGTGCCAGCAGTCGCGGGAAAGCCGCTCTGCGTCCTGGCTACACCTTC.

This clonotype was detected a few times. The chain combines TRBV20-1 with TRBJ2-1; 7 positions agree with TRBD2. Trimming cost V 1 base and J 3 bases; bases outside gene matches: 15. CDR1 is DFQATT, CDR2 SNEGSKA, per germline (reference sequence). This CDR3 contains 18 residues. The CDR3 DNA reads TGCAGTGCTAGAGGAGGGGCTTTCACGGGAGGCGTCTACAATGAGCAGTTCTTC. Protein: CSARGGAFTGGVYNEQFF.

The rearrangement joins TRBV30 to TRBJ1-5; possibly TRBD1 for D (6 bases). Germline V CDR1 and CDR2: GTSNPN, SVGIG (reference sequence). V shed 5 bases and J shed 0 bases, with 8 bases lying between them. The CDR3 runs 13 residues. CDR3 residues: CAWAGASNQPQHF. CDR3 sequence (DNA): TGTGCCTGGGCGGGGGCTAGCAATCAGCCCCAGCATTTT.

This clonotype was observed a few times. The chain is built from TRBV20-1 and TRBJ2-4, with TRBD2 identical over 8 bases. The CDR3 has 14 residues. CDR1 is DFQATT and CDR2 is SNEGSKA in the germline V gene (reference sequence). With 3 bases clipped from V and 8 bases from J, the junction kept 9 bases outside the gene matches. The CDR3 loop is CSASGRAIRDIQYF. The CDR3 nucleotides are TGCAGTGCTAGCGGGAGGGCCATCAGAGACATTCAGTACTTC.

This clonotype was seen a handful of times. V is TRBV29-1 and J is TRBJ2-2, with 7 nucleotides matching TRBD1. The CDR3 covers 13 residues. The junction had 7 bases not matched to a gene; V was cut back by 6 bases and J by 6 bases. Germline CDR1 and CDR2: SQVTM and ANQGSEA. The CDR3 sequence is CSVGTGAAGELFF. CDR3 DNA sequence: TGCAGCGTAGGTACAGGGGCCGCCGGGGAGCTGTTTTTT.

The V and J genes are TRBV10-3 and TRBJ2-7; the D gene is possibly TRBD2 (6 bases). The CDR3 is made up of 13 amino acids. V shed 3 bases and J shed 3 bases, with 9 bases lying between them. Germline lookup yields CDR1 ENHRY and CDR2 SYGVKD. The CDR3 loop reads CAISDGGVYEQYF. For the CDR3, the DNA is TGTGCCATCAGTGACGGAGGGGTCTACGAGCAGTACTTC.

This chain joins TRBV5-1 and TRBJ2-1; D is perhaps TRBD2 (6 bases). The V end lost 4 bases, the J end lost 0 bases, and 14 bases lay between the germline ends. There are 16 residues in the CDR3. Germline V gene data show CDR1 as SGHRS and CDR2 as YFSETQ. CDR3 protein: CASSPGATSSYNEQFF. The CDR3 DNA reads TGCGCCAGCAGCCCCGGTGCGACTAGCTCCTACAATGAGCAGTTCTTC.

Only a few counts were recorded for this clonotype. V gene TRBV20-1 combines with J gene TRBJ2-7, with D perhaps TRBD2 (6 bases). V dropped 2 bases and J dropped 7 bases, with 15 bases sitting between them. Germline CDR1 DFQATT, CDR2 SNEGSKA (reference sequence). This CDR3 has 13 residues. As DNA, the CDR3 is TGCAGTGCTAGACGAGGAGGGACGGGGGAGCAGTACTTC. It yields the protein CSARRGGTGEQYF.

This clonotype appeared a few times. The V call is TRBV7-9, the J call TRBJ2-5; D perhaps matches TRBD1 (5 bases). CDR1 SEHNR and CDR2 FQNEAQ come from the germline V gene (reference sequence). The CDR3 spans 16 residues. Trimming took 0 bases from V and 5 from J, leaving 16 bases between them. CDR3: CASSLASGSRFETQYF. CDR3 nucleotide sequence: TGTGCCAGCAGCTTAGCGTCAGGGTCTCGTTTCGAGACCCAGTACTTC.

This clonotype ranks as medium-sized. The CDR3 is CSASRTGFTGELFF. In nucleotides, the CDR3 is TGCAGTGCTAGTCGAACAGGGTTTACCGGGGAGCTGTTTTTT. J is TRBJ2-2 and V is TRBV20-1; perhaps TRBD1 as D (6 bases). The CDR3 is 14 amino acids. Germline CDR1 DFQATT, CDR2 SNEGSKA (reference sequence). V shed 3 bases and J shed 5 bases, with 13 bases lying between them.

The V and J genes are TRBV24-1 and TRBJ2-1; tentatively, D is TRBD2 (5 bases). The CDR3 is 14 residues long. Germline CDR1 reads KGHDR; CDR2 reads SFDVKD. The V end lost 2 bases, the J end lost 2 bases, and 6 bases lay between the germline ends. The CDR3 DNA follows: TGTGCCACCAGTGATTCCGGGGCCTACAATGAGCAGTTCTTC. It encodes CATSDSGAYNEQFF.

The chain combines TRBV9 with TRBJ2-5, with TRBD2 identical over 10 bases. The CDR3 totals 16 residues. Per the germline V gene, CDR1 is SGDLS and CDR2 is YYNGEE. J lost 5 bases, V lost 0 bases, and 7 bases had no gene match. CDR3 amino acids: CASSVAALAGVETQYF. CDR3 nucleotide sequence: TGTGCCAGCAGCGTAGCTGCGCTAGCGGGAGTCGAGACCCAGTACTTC.

This clonotype came up many times. The rearrangement joins TRBV12-3 or TRBV12-4 to TRBJ1-2, with a possible D match to TRBD1 (6 bases). V was shortened by 4 bases and J by 7 bases, with 7 bases between the two germline ends. The CDR3 contains 11 residues. The CDR3 loop is CASSYRAGYTF. Here the CDR3 DNA reads TGTGCCAGCAGTTACAGGGCTGGCTACACCTTC.

The chain has TRBV12-5 and TRBJ1-5; unclear D gene. V was clipped by 1 base and J by 6 bases, with 10 bases between them. The CDR3 loop spans 14 amino acids. Germline V CDR1 and CDR2: LGHNT, FRNRAP. The CDR3 region is CASGLGAEGQPQHF. The CDR3 DNA reads TGTGCTAGTGGTTTGGGGGCCGAGGGTCAGCCCCAGCATTTT.

This clonotype was counted a few times. The gene calls are TRBV18 and TRBJ2-3; D uncertain. Trimming cost V 6 bases and J 6 bases, with 13 bases left between them. The germline V gene has CDR1 KGHSH and CDR2 LQKENI. The CDR3 covers 13 residues. The CDR3 bases are TGTGCCAGCTCGGACGGAAAGAGGGATACGCAGTATTTT. This codes for CASSDGKRDTQYF. The full variable domain, its missing parts supplied by reference TRBV18 and TRBJ2-3, is NAGVMQNPRHLVRRRGQEARLRCSPMKGHSHVYWYRQLPEEGLKFMVYLQKENIIDESGMPKERFSAEFPKEGPSILRIQQVVRGDSAAYFCASSDGKRDTQYFGPGTRLTVL.

CDR3 nucleotides: TGTGCCAGCAGCCCCCCTGGCCATGTCTTGGGCTACACCTTC. Translation gives CASSPPGHVLGYTF. The chain combines TRBV14 with TRBJ1-2; no firm D call. The germline V gene has CDR1 SGHDN and CDR2 FVKESK. This CDR3 is built from 14 residues. V lost 4 bases and J 8 bases, leaving 17 bases between the germline ends.

This clonotype was observed a few times. This chain uses TRBV20-1 with TRBJ2-7; TRBD2 matches at 8 bases. With V trimmed by 6 bases and J by 3 bases, 7 bases remained unmatched. The CDR3 consists of 13 residues. Germline CDR1 reads DFQATT; CDR2 reads SNEGSKA (reference sequence). CDR3 loop: CSAPGGDRYEQYF. The CDR3 region has the DNA TGCAGTGCCCCCGGGGGGGACCGCTACGAGCAGTACTTC.

For this clonotype: The junction shows a germline mismatch at one end, possibly a read error. The chain uses TRBV11-3 and TRBJ2-7; tentatively, D is TRBD2 (5 bases). The CDR3 length is 13 residues. The germline V gene has CDR1 SGHNT and CDR2 YENEEA. In nucleotides, the CDR3 is TGTGTCAGCAGCTCCCGCGGGCGTTCCGAGCAGTACTTC. Translation gives CVSSSRGRSEQYF.

This clonotype turned up a few times. The rearrangement joins TRBV7-2 to TRBJ2-3; D may correspond to TRBD1 or TRBD2 (5 bases each). Germline V gene data show CDR1 as SGHTA and CDR2 as FQGNSA. The V and J ends lost 2 bases and 4 bases respectively, with 10 bases between them. This CDR3 region has 14 residues. CDR3 DNA sequence: TGTGCCAGCAGCTTAAAGTCGGGGCCAGATACGCAGTATTTT. It yields the protein CASSLKSGPDTQYF.